The clone carrying this TCR beta chain was detected once. Antigen unknown. At the survey level, the v3.0 immunoSEQ assay was run. Data came from immunoSEQ multiplex PCR; TCRdb stores just in-frame clones and leaves some out. The sample lists about 28,000 clones; approximately 84% were seen once. Every donor had one or more pre-ART and two or more post-ART PBMC samples. These data belong to a study of long-term antiretroviral therapy in people with HIV. Study details: When the earliest samples were collected, ART was typically delayed until CD4 counts fell.

Regarding the study as a whole: Post-treatment diversity went higher with ART but stayed below transplant donor controls. Across all time points, the repertoire was dominated by clones that expanded before ART.

CDR1 and CDR2 from the germline V gene are SGDLS and YYNGEE. V was clipped by 2 bases and J by 0 bases; unmatched bases: 4. CDR3 length: 18 residues. This clonotype originated in a man aged 45-65 years with HIV. The chain recombines TRBV9 with TRBJ2-6; 11 bases match TRBD1. Source: unsorted PBMCs, taken 2 years after starting antiretroviral therapy. The CDR3 sequence: CASSVTGTGGSGANVLTF. The CDR3 bases are TGTGCCAGCAGCGTCACCGGGACAGGGGGCTCTGGGGCCAACGTCCTGACTTTC.